A selection of T cell receptor beta chains follows, all from one sample in a study of T cell responses to AZD1222 COVID-19 vaccine. Only in-frame clones appear in the TCRdb table, and some are missing; sequencing was by immunoSEQ multiplex PCR. The sample contains about 86,000 clones, over 85% of which appear only once. The sequencing here drew on peripheral blood, taken on day 0 of AZD1222 vaccination. Receptors were obtained from an adult in good health. Each CDR3 is given with its conserved first and last residue. A D gene is named only where the DNA matches it firmly. Clone size is shown for a subset of rows, as once, few, many or a class of expanded clone.

DNA	CDR3	size	V	J	D
TGCAGCGTTGAACCTTGGACGGGCGAGACGCAGTATTTT	CSVEPWTGETQYF	NA	TRBV29-1	TRBJ2-3	NA
TGTGCCAGCAGCCAAGTCGCCGACAGTTCAAATCAGTCCCAGCATTTT	CASSQVADSSNQSQHF	NA	TRBV4-2	TRBJ1-5	NA
TGTGCCACCAGCGCCCTAGGGGGAGGTCAGCCCCAGCATTTT	CATSALGGGQPQHF	few	TRBV24-1	TRBJ1-5	NA
TGTGCCAGTAGCGGGACAGTTGTAGAGCCCCAGCATTTT	CASSGTVVEPQHF	NA	TRBV19	TRBJ1-5	TRBD1
TGTGCCAGCAGCCAAGTGGCGAATTCACCCCTCCACTTT	CASSQVANSPLHF	NA	TRBV3-1/TRBV3-2	TRBJ1-6	NA
TGTGCCACCGGGACTAGCGTTGGCGAGCAGTACTTC	CATGTSVGEQYF	NA	TRBV7-2	TRBJ2-7	TRBD2
TGTGCCAGCAGTAAGGGCGGCTCCTACAATGAGCAGTTCTTC	CASSKGGSYNEQFF	once	TRBV6-6	TRBJ2-1	NA
TGTGCCAGCAGTGAACAGTCATCCTATGGTTTCTTT	CASSEQSSYGFF	once	TRBV6-1	TRBJ1-1	NA
TGTGCCAGCAATCAACTTGAGGGAGGGGCGCAGCCCCAGCATTTT	CASNQLEGGAQPQHF	NA	TRBV2	TRBJ1-5	NA
TGCGCCAGCGGACGGACAGGAAACACTGAAGCTTTCTTT	CASGRTGNTEAFF	NA	TRBV10-2	TRBJ1-1	TRBD1
TGCGCCAGCAGCCCACGAAGGTACTCTGAAGCTTTCTTT	CASSPRRYSEAFF	once	TRBV10-1	TRBJ1-1	NA
TGTGCCAGCAGCTTAGATCCCAGCATGAACACTGAAGCTTTCTTT	CASSLDPSMNTEAFF	once	TRBV11-2	TRBJ1-1	NA
TGTGCCAGCAGTGACCCAAGTCACACCGGGGAGCTGTTTTTT	CASSDPSHTGELFF	NA	TRBV25-1	TRBJ2-2	NA
TGTGCCAGCCGCGGGGGGGCATGGGCAGATACGCAGTATTTT	CASRGGAWADTQYF	NA	TRBV7-2	TRBJ2-3	TRBD2
TGTGCCAGCTCACTACAGGGGAACACCGGGGAGCTGTTTTTT	CASSLQGNTGELFF	NA	TRBV18	TRBJ2-2	NA
TGTGCCAGCAGCCCCTTAGTGAGGGGAGAGGCGGGCTACACCTTC	CASSPLVRGEAGYTF	NA	TRBV3-1/TRBV3-2	TRBJ1-2	NA
TGTGCCAGCAGTCGGGACATCCGAGGGGAAAAACTGTTTTTT	CASSRDIRGEKLFF	NA	TRBV6-5	TRBJ1-4	NA
TGTGCCAGCAGTTTCATTAGCGGGGTCGGGGAGACCCAGTACTTC	CASSFISGVGETQYF	NA	TRBV27	TRBJ2-5	TRBD2
TGTGCCAGTAGTTGGGCGGTAAATCAGCCCCAGCATTTT	CASSWAVNQPQHF	once	TRBV19	TRBJ1-5	NA
TGTGCCAGCTCACCCCAGGGGACGGACACTGAAGCTTTCTTT	CASSPQGTDTEAFF	NA	TRBV18	TRBJ1-1	NA
TGTGCCAGCAGCCCCGGGACAGTGAATTCACCCCTCCACTTT	CASSPGTVNSPLHF	once	TRBV11-3	TRBJ1-6	TRBD1
TGCGCCAGCAGCTATGGTAGCGGGATTTTCCAATCCTACGAGCAGTACTTC	CASSYGSGIFQSYEQYF	NA	TRBV5-1	TRBJ2-7	TRBD2
TGCGCCAGCGGGAGGGGGGAGACCACAGATACGCAGTATTTT	CASGRGETTDTQYF	NA	TRBV5-1	TRBJ2-3	NA
TGTGCCAGCAGCTCCCAGGGGGGACTTAATGAGCAGTTCTTC	CASSSQGGLNEQFF	NA	TRBV7-2	TRBJ2-1	NA
TGCGCCAGCAGCCGGGACAGAAACTATGGCTACACCTTC	CASSRDRNYGYTF	few	TRBV4-3	TRBJ1-2	TRBD1
TGTGCCAGCAGCTTGTCCTACGAGCAGTACTTC	CASSLSYEQYF	NA	TRBV7-8	TRBJ2-7	NA